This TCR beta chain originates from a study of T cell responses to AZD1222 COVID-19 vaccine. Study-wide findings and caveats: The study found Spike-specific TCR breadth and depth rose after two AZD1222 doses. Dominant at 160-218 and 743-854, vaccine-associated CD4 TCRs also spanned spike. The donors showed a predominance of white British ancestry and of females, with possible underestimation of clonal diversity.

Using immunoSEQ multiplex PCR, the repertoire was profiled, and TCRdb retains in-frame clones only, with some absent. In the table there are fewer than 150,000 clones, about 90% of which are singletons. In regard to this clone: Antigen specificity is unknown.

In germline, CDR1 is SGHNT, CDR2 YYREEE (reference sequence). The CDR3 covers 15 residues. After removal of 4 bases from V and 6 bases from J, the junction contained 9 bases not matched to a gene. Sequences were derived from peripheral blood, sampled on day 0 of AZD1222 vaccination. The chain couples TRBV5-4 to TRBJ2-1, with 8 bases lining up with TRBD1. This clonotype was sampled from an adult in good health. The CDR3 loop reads CASSPTGVTSNEQFF. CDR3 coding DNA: TGTGCCAGCAGCCCGACAGGGGTGACCTCCAATGAGCAGTTCTTC. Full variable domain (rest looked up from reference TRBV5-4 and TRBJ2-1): ETGVTQSPTHLIKTRGQQVTLRCSSQSGHNTVSWYQQALGQGPQFIFQYYREEENGRGNFPPRFSGLQFPNYSSELNVNALELDDSALYLCASSPTGVTSNEQFFGPGTRLTVL.